One and the same sample provided the 2 T cell receptor beta chains below, sequenced in a study of shared clonotypes between healthy human individuals. CD45RO-negative cells were positively selected for CCR7, leaving out terminally differentiated effector memory CD45RA+ cells. TCRdb's copy holds only in-frame clones and misses some; the assay was immunoSEQ multiplex PCR. This sample has some 1,900,000 clones, with approximately 94% found just once. The sample taken for sequencing was naive CD8+ T cells sorted from blood. These receptors were collected from a man in his late teens or twenties in good health.

In DNA form, the CDR3 reads TGTGCCAACCAACCCGGGACAGGGTTCGAGCGGGGCCAAGAGACCCAGTACTTC. This gives the protein CANQPGTGFERGQETQYF. V and J are TRBV2 and TRBJ2-5; 9 nucleotides line up with TRBD1. The germline V gene encodes CDR1 SNHLY and CDR2 FYNNEI. Unmatched junction bases numbered 19, after V lost 10 bases and J lost 1 base. This CDR3 region has 18 residues.

This clone has only one observation. The gene calls are TRBV5-1 and TRBJ2-1, with 8 bases that match TRBD1. Per the germline V gene, CDR1 is SGHRS and CDR2 is YFSETQ. Trimming removed 4 bases from V and 3 bases from J; junction bases left unmatched: 9. This CDR3 contains 16 residues. The DNA for the CDR3 is TGCGCCAGCAGCCCTGGGGTGACAGGGGTCTACAATGAGCAGTTCTTC. This encodes CASSPGVTGVYNEQFF.